This is a list of T cell receptor beta chains from one sample in a study of graft-versus-host responses after intestinal transplantation. Repertoires were generated with immunoSEQ multiplex PCR, while TCRdb's copy carries only in-frame clones and drops some. Of about 9,800 clones detected, less than 80% appear once; the ten largest clones hold about 24%. The sample in question was ileum tissue, obtained approximately 530 days after intestinal transplant. The source is a human patient who received an intestinal transplant, so some T cells may come from the graft donor. Both conserved end residues are trimmed from each CDR3. Each record gives: V gene, J gene, CDR3 protein.

TRBV6-1	TRBJ2-5	ASSERGETQY
TRBV5-1	TRBJ2-3	ASARATDTQY
TRBV18	TRBJ2-7	ASSAQGKTYEQY
TRBV18	TRBJ2-5	ASSPRDQGETQY
TRBV9	TRBJ2-2	ASSEYSGPGELF
TRBV4-1	TRBJ2-7	ASSQAGTGGDEQY
TRBV6-1	TRBJ2-7	ASSESPPAPYEQY
TRBV6-1	TRBJ1-4	ASSALDRGRNEKLF
TRBV5-1	TRBJ2-1	ASSLRLGLAGDWGEQF
TRBV5-1	TRBJ2-6	ASSLVAGGSGANVLT
TRBV7-2	TRBJ1-3	ASSFRALSGNTIY
TRBV6-5	TRBJ1-1	ASRSGTGNTEAF
TRBV5-1	TRBJ2-3	ASSLALAGGLGTDTQY
TRBV6-5	TRBJ1-2	ASTVAGSYGYT
TRBV28	TRBJ2-7	ASSSPRGARRYEQY
TRBV29-1	TRBJ2-7	SVQGGRAYEQY
TRBV4-1	TRBJ2-3	ASSQILLGEDTDTQY
TRBV6-1	TRBJ2-2	ASTPMGAVPGELF
TRBV30	-	AWSGGFYEQY
TRBV29-1	TRBJ2-1	SVVTGTRNEQF
TRBV7-9	TRBJ2-7	ASSLAGSYEQY
TRBV6-6	TRBJ2-4	ASSYSGIDKNIQY
TRBV2	TRBJ2-3	ASTRDRGQFTDTQY
TRBV5-1	TRBJ2-1	ASSSGLAAYNEQF
TRBV6-6	TRBJ2-1	ASSYTEQVNEQF
TRBV28	TRBJ1-1	ASIGSAAF
TRBV29-1	TRBJ2-1	SGAQDYYNEQF
TRBV6-6	TRBJ2-5	ASRGVQETQY
TRBV10-3	TRBJ2-3	AIKDGERPGDTQY
TRBV28	TRBJ2-6	ASSSPSATAGANVLT
TRBV11-2	TRBJ2-5	ASSLEGRSGPRGETQY
TRBV19	TRBJ2-5	ASSIADGQETQY
TRBV27	TRBJ1-1	ASSLSQGFATEAF
TRBV19	TRBJ2-7	ASSAGTKNEQY
TRBV5-4	TRBJ1-2	ASSRKTDTVYGYT
TRBV15	TRBJ2-5	ATSRGQREGSQY
TRBV28	TRBJ2-1	ASSFLVSYNEQF
TRBV5-1	TRBJ2-6	ASSTGQGAYSGANVLT
TRBV19	TRBJ1-3	ASSIVLGGTSGNTIY
TRBV14	TRBJ2-3	ASSRLAGADTQY
TRBV6-4	TRBJ2-3	ASSEAGAADTQY
TRBV5-6	TRBJ2-3	ASSLGWGQRTDTQY
TRBV5-1	TRBJ1-3	ASSFSNRVSGNTIY
TRBV25-1	TRBJ1-1	ASSGKGATEAF
TRBV15	TRBJ1-5	ATSRDRGAEPQH
TRBV15	TRBJ2-2	ATSRPWGRTGTGELF